The rows below give T cell receptor beta chains drawn from one sample of a study of T-cell reconstitution after alpha-beta-depleted transplantation in children. TCRdb recomputed calls from the PCR reads with MiXCR, one row per CDR3 protein. The repertoire has about 200,000 distinct CDR3 sequences, about 14% of them found once; the top ten carry roughly 13%. Sequencing used PBMCs from the stem cell graft donor, obtained from the stem cell graft. These receptor sequences come from a human donor who donated a stem cell graft to a child with acute lymphoblastic leukemia. Both conserved end residues are part of each CDR3. A D gene is named only where the DNA matches it firmly. Not all rows give a size; the values are once, few, many and, for expanded clones, a class.

CDR3nt | CDR3aa | j_gene | abundance | v_gene | d_gene
TGCAGCGTGCGACCCCGAGACAGTAGCAATCAGCCCCAGCATTTT | CSVRPRDSSNQPQHF | TRBJ1-5 | NA | TRBV29-1 | NA
TGCGCCAGCAGTTCTGGGAACTCCTACGAGCAGTACTTC | CASSSGNSYEQYF | TRBJ2-7 | many | TRBV10-2 | NA
TGTGCCAGCAGTTTAGGGGGGTCCCAAGAGACCCAGTACTTC | CASSLGGSQETQYF | TRBJ2-5 | many | TRBV12-3/TRBV12-4 | NA
TGCAGTGCTCCCACTAGCGGAGGTTCCTACGAGCAGTACTTC | CSAPTSGGSYEQYF | TRBJ2-7 | NA | TRBV20-1 | TRBD2
TGTGCCAGCAGTTTACTAGCGGGAGAAGGGAGCACCGGGGAGCTGTTTTTT | CASSLLAGEGSTGELFF | TRBJ2-2 | many | TRBV12-3/TRBV12-4 | TRBD2
TGCGCCAGCAGCCAGGGCCAAGGACTGGGAAACACCGGGGAGCTGTTTTTT | CASSQGQGLGNTGELFF | TRBJ2-2 | many | TRBV4-1 | NA
TGCGCCAGCAGCTCTACTAGCGGGACCAATGAGCAGTTCTTC | CASSSTSGTNEQFF | TRBJ2-1 | many | TRBV5-1 | TRBD2
TGTGCCAGCAGTGAGACAGGGACGGCTAACTATGGCTACACCTTC | CASSETGTANYGYTF | TRBJ1-2 | many | TRBV28 | TRBD1
TGCAGTGCGGATCGACAGGGGAATAAAAAACTGTTTTTT | CSADRQGNKKLFF | TRBJ1-4 | NA | TRBV20-1 | TRBD1
TGCAGTGCTGGGAGGTTCGCGGGAGGGCCTCTTGAGCAGTTCTTC | CSAGRFAGGPLEQFF | TRBJ2-1 | many | TRBV20-1 | TRBD2
TGTGCCACCAGTGATTTGGAGGTCAGAGGACAGGGGCGGGAGAATGAGCAGTTCTTC | CATSDLEVRGQGRENEQFF | TRBJ2-1 | many | TRBV24-1 | TRBD1
TGTGCCAGCAGTGAACGTGGGGGACAGGGGGCCGACGGCTACACCTTC | CASSERGGQGADGYTF | TRBJ1-2 | NA | TRBV2 | TRBD1
TGTGCCAGCAGCTTAGGTGGCGGGAGGGCCGGCGAGCAGTACTTC | CASSLGGGRAGEQYF | TRBJ2-7 | many | TRBV7-9 | TRBD2
TGCAGTGCTGGTAGGGCCGTTGATGTCAGCACAGATACGCAGTATTTT | CSAGRAVDVSTDTQYF | TRBJ2-3 | many | TRBV20-1 | NA
TGTGCCAGCAGCTTACTAGGACAGGGGAGAAACACCTTC | CASSLLGQGRNTF | TRBJ1-2 | many | TRBV7-9 | TRBD1
TGTGCCAGCGGCAACATACAGGGGGTCGGTGAAAAACTGTTTTTT | CASGNIQGVGEKLFF | TRBJ1-4 | many | TRBV27 | TRBD1
TGTGCCAGCAGTTTGCCAGGGGACGACTATGGCTACACCTTC | CASSLPGDDYGYTF | TRBJ1-2 | many | TRBV6-5 | NA
TGCAGCGCCACTAGCGACCACAATGAGCAGTTCTTC | CSATSDHNEQFF | TRBJ2-1 | NA | TRBV29-1 | TRBD2
TGTGCCAGCAGCCTTGGGAAAGGGCCTACCTTGAGCTCCTACAATGAGCAGTTCTTC | CASSLGKGPTLSSYNEQFF | TRBJ2-1 | many | TRBV11-1 | NA
TGCGCCAGCAGCCAATATACTAGCGAAAATGAGCAGTTCTTC | CASSQYTSENEQFF | TRBJ2-1 | many | TRBV4-1 | TRBD2
TGTGCCAGCAGTTACGGGACTAGCCTGGGCAATGAGCAGTTCTTC | CASSYGTSLGNEQFF | TRBJ2-1 | many | TRBV12-3/TRBV12-4 | TRBD2
TGCGCCAGCAGTGAGCCCCAGGGAGGCTACGAGCAGTACTTC | CASSEPQGGYEQYF | TRBJ2-7 | NA | TRBV10-2 | NA
TGCAGCGTCTGGAGTTCGGCCTCAGGCGGGAATGTTTACGAGCAGTACTTC | CSVWSSASGGNVYEQYF | TRBJ2-7 | few | TRBV29-1 | NA
TGTGCCAGCAGCTTATTAGGACTAGCGGGAGCCAATGAGCAGTTCTTC | CASSLLGLAGANEQFF | TRBJ2-1 | NA | TRBV11-2 | TRBD2
TGTGCCAGCAGTCGAAGACAGGGGGCGTCGAATAATGAGCAGTTCTTC | CASSRRQGASNNEQFF | TRBJ2-1 | many | TRBV12-3/TRBV12-4 | TRBD1